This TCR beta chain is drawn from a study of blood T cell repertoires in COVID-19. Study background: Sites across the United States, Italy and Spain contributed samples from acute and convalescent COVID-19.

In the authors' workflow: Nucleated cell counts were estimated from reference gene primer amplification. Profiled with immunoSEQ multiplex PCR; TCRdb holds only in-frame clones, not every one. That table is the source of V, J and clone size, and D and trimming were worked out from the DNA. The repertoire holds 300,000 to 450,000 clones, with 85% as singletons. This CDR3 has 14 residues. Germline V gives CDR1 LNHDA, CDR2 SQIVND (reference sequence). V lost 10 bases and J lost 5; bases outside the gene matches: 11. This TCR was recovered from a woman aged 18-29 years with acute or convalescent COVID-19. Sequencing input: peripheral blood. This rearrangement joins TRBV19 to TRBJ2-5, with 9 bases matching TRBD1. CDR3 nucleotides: TGTGCCACCCAGGACAGGGGTCTTAGGGAGACCCAGTACTTC. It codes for CATQDRGLRETQYF. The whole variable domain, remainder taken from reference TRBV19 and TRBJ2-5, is DGGITQSPKYLFRKEGQNVTLSCEQNLNHDAMYWYRQDPGQGLRLIYYSQIVNDFQKGDIAEGYSVSREKKESFPLTVTSAQKNPTAFYLCATQDRGLRETQYFGPGTRLLVL.